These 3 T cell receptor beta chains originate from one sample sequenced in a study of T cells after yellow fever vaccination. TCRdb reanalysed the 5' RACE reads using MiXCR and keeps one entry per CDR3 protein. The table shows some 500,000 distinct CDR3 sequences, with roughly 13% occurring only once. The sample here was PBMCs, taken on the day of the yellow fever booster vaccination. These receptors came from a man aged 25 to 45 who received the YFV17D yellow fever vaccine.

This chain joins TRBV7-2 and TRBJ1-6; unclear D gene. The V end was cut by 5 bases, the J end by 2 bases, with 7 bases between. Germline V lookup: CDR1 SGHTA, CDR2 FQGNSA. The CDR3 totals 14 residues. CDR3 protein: CASSPGPYNSPLHF. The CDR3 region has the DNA TGTGCCAGCAGCCCCGGACCCTATAATTCACCCCTCCACTTT. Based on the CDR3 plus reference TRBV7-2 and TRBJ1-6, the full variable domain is GAGVSQSPSNKVTEKGKDVELRCDPISGHTALYWYRQSLGQGLEFLIYFQGNSAPDKSGLPSDRFSAERTGGSVSTLTIQRTQQEDSAVYLCASSPGPYNSPLHFGNGTRLTVT.

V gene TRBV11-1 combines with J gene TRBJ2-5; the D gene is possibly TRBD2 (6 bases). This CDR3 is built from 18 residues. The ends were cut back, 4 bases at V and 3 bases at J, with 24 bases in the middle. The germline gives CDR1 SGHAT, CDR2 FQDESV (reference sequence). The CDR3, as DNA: TGTGCCAGCAGCTCATACACCCCGGCCGGGGGACGAAAAGAGACCCAGTACTTC. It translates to CASSSYTPAGGRKETQYF.

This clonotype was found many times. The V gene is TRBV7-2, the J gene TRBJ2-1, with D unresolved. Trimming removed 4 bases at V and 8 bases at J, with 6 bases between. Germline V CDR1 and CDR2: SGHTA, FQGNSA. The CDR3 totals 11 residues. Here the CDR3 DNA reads TGTGCCAGCAGCTCCGATTATGAGCAGTTCTTC. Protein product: CASSSDYEQFF.